A selection of T cell receptor beta chains follows, all from one sample in a study of blood T cell repertoires in COVID-19. Sequencing was performed with immunoSEQ multiplex PCR; in TCRdb, only in-frame clones are kept and a portion is missing. The data show around 440,000 clones, around 88% seen once. Sequencing was done on a sample of peripheral blood. These receptor sequences come from a woman in her fifties or sixties with COVID-19, enrolled during active disease. CDR3s include the opening cysteine and the closing phenylalanine or tryptophan. D genes are given only for firm matches. A clone size is listed for some rows: how often the clone was seen (once, few, many), or a class if it is expanded.

abundance,v_gene,j_gene,d_gene,CDR3aa,CDR3nt
once,TRBV9,TRBJ2-3,.,CASSVGGYTDTQYF,TGTGCCAGCAGCGTAGGCGGGTACACAGATACGCAGTATTTT
.,TRBV2,TRBJ2-7,TRBD1,CASNPGTGGYEQYF,TGTGCCAGCAACCCCGGGACAGGGGGCTACGAGCAGTACTTC
.,TRBV7-9,TRBJ1-5,.,CASSRAQGGNQPQHF,TGTGCCAGCAGCCGAGCGCAGGGTGGCAATCAGCCCCAGCATTTT
.,TRBV6-6,TRBJ1-2,.,CASSYGTLGSGYTF,TGTGCCAGCAGTTACGGGACACTAGGGAGTGGCTACACCTTC
.,TRBV7-2,TRBJ2-7,TRBD1,CASSLPGDRSYEQYF,TGTGCCAGCAGCCTACCGGGGGACAGGAGCTACGAGCAGTACTTC
.,TRBV6-6,TRBJ1-2,TRBD1,CASSGDRGRNYGYTF,TGTGCCAGCAGTGGGGACAGGGGGCGAAACTATGGCTACACCTTC
.,TRBV3-1/TRBV3-2,TRBJ2-1,.,CASSRRQVNEQFF,TGTGCCAGCAGCCGCCGACAGGTCAATGAGCAGTTCTTC
.,TRBV6-6,TRBJ2-7,TRBD1,CASSDTGTATYEQYF,TGTGCCAGCAGTGATACCGGGACAGCCACCTACGAGCAGTACTTC
.,TRBV12-3/TRBV12-4,TRBJ1-2,.,CASSSRDFYTF,TGTGCCAGCAGTTCCAGGGATTTCTACACCTTC
.,TRBV6-5,TRBJ2-7,.,CASSPRQRAQGEQYF,TGTGCCAGCAGCCCCCGCCAGAGGGCCCAGGGGGAGCAGTACTTC
.,TRBV19,TRBJ1-5,.,CASSTTTKSNQPQHF,TGTGCCAGTAGTACGACAACAAAAAGCAATCAGCCCCAGCATTTT
.,TRBV3-1/TRBV3-2,TRBJ2-3,.,CASSQELASGTDTQYF,TGTGCCAGCAGCCAAGAACTTGCCTCTGGCACAGATACGCAGTATTTT
.,TRBV19,TRBJ1-1,.,CASSIKPNTEAFF,TGTGCCAGTAGTATAAAGCCGAACACTGAAGCTTTCTTT
.,TRBV9,TRBJ2-3,.,CASSTREDKVWTDTQYF,TGTGCCAGCAGCACCCGCGAGGACAAGGTATGGACAGATACGCAGTATTTT
.,TRBV11-2,TRBJ2-1,.,CASSPRDSQYYNEQFF,TGTGCCAGCAGCCCCCGGGACTCGCAGTACTACAATGAGCAGTTCTTC
.,TRBV27,TRBJ2-5,TRBD2,CASSFTTPFLGAGETQYF,TGTGCCAGCAGTTTTACGACCCCTTTCTTAGGAGCGGGGGAGACCCAGTACTTC